This T cell receptor beta chain was profiled in a study of CD8 T cells in ankylosing spondylitis. Study-wide results and caveats: Ankylosing spondylitis blood seemed to carry a telltale TCR beta motif made of several highly homologous variants.

This clonotype was observed a few times. Its specificity is unknown. TCRdb used MiXCR to reprocess the 5' RACE reads, holding one entry per CDR3 protein. The sample holds roughly 370,000 distinct CDR3 sequences, about a fifth seen once. V lost 4 bases to trimming and J lost 10 bases, with 14 bases between them. This CDR3 comprises 13 residues. Germline values: CDR1 LGHDT, CDR2 YNNKEL (reference sequence). Sequencing was performed on blood, either unsorted or a sorted T cell fraction (not recorded which). The chain uses TRBV3-1 and TRBJ2-1; D unclear. The sequence was collected from a male donor with ankylosing spondylitis. CDR3 protein: CASSRAMGSEQFF. DNA for the CDR3: TGTGCCAGCAGCCGAGCGATGGGGTCGGAGCAGTTCTTC.